Presented here are 27 T cell receptor beta chains from one specimen sequenced in a study of T-cell memory formation after mild COVID-19. MiXCR, run by TCRdb on the 5' RACE reads, gives a single entry per CDR3 protein. The sample gives around 200,000 distinct CDR3 sequences, approximately 16% of which show up once; around 1.9% is in the top ten. Sequencing was done on a sample of PBMCs or a T cell subset sorted from them (not recorded which). These TCRs come from an adult woman who had mild COVID-19 (a few samples of this study predate the infection). Cell type and time point are not known.

V gene TRBV3-1 combines with J gene TRBJ2-1; 9 nucleotides agree with TRBD2. Per germline, CDR1 LGHDT and CDR2 YNNKEL (reference sequence). CDR3 size: 14 residues. V was clipped by 4 bases and J by 8 bases; unmatched bases: 6. The CDR3 loop is CASSLAGAFHEQFF. CDR3 nucleotides: TGTGCCAGCAGCCTAGCGGGGGCCTTTCATGAGCAGTTCTTC.

This clonotype was detected only once. This rearrangement joins TRBV6-5 to TRBJ2-7; either TRBD1 or TRBD2 may fit D (5 bases each). Germline values: CDR1 MNHEY, CDR2 SVGAGI. The CDR3 spans 13 residues. Trimming removed 7 bases at V and 3 bases at J, with 13 bases between. CDR3 nucleotides: TGTGCCAGCACCCAGGGACCTTACTACGAGCAGTACTTC. Translated, it gives CASTQGPYYEQYF.

This chain uses TRBV7-3 with TRBJ2-5, with D possibly TRBD2 on 6 matching bases. CDR3 length equals 15 residues. In germline, CDR1 is SGHTA, CDR2 FQGTGA. The V gene lost 3 bases and the J gene lost 0 bases, with 11 bases spanning the gap. CDR3 region: CASSFLGGNQETQYF. The CDR3 nucleotides are TGTGCCAGCAGCTTTCTAGGAGGGAACCAAGAGACCCAGTACTTC.

This clonotype was seen a handful of times. V usage is TRBV24-1 and J usage is TRBJ2-2, with D possibly matching TRBD1 (6 bases). The germline V and J ends were trimmed by 3 bases and 3 bases, with 10 bases remaining between them. CDR1 and CDR2 from the germline V gene are KGHDR and SFDVKD. This CDR3 comprises 15 residues. CDR3 in amino acids: CATSDTGFYTGELFF. CDR3 nucleotide sequence: TGTGCCACCAGTGATACAGGGTTCTACACCGGGGAGCTGTTTTTT.

This clonotype was observed a handful of times. This chain joins TRBV7-9 and TRBJ2-3; D is undetermined. The V and J ends lost 10 bases and 5 bases respectively, with 16 bases between them. The CDR3 consists of 13 residues. Germline CDR1 reads SEHNR; CDR2 reads FQNEAQ (reference sequence). CDR3 bases: TGTGCCATCTCCCTGCAACGCGGAGATACGCAGTATTTT. Protein: CAISLQRGDTQYF.

The chain couples TRBV20-1 to TRBJ2-3; 7 nucleotides match TRBD2. The CDR3 consists of 16 residues. Germline-derived CDR1 and CDR2 are DFQATT and SNEGSKA (reference sequence). Germline trimming cut 3 bases from V and 1 base from J; bases unmatched to any gene: 10. DNA of the CDR3: TGCAGTGCTAGCGGGAGGTTCCTAAAGGGCACAGATACGCAGTATTTT. As protein: CSASGRFLKGTDTQYF.

The gene calls are TRBV11-1 and TRBJ2-5; TRBD2 matches 9 bases. After removal of 0 bases from V and 5 bases from J, the junction contained 7 bases not matched to a gene. Germline values: CDR1 SGHAT, CDR2 FQDESV (reference sequence). The CDR3 length is 16 residues. CDR3 residues: CASSLAWIAGVETQYF. CDR3 nucleotides: TGTGCCAGCAGCTTAGCGTGGATAGCGGGGGTTGAGACCCAGTACTTC.

The chain couples TRBV5-5 to TRBJ2-2; the match to TRBD2 covers 9 bases. This CDR3 region has 17 residues. V gave up 4 bases and J gave up 6 bases; unmatched junction bases: 13. Germline-derived CDR1 and CDR2 are SGHKS and YYEKEE (reference sequence). The DNA of the CDR3 is TGTGCCAGCAGCCCCCTTCCTAGCGGGGTGGGGCCCGGGGAGCTGTTTTTT. The encoded protein is CASSPLPSGVGPGELFF.

This clonotype occurred a few times. The gene calls are TRBV2 and TRBJ2-3; D is undetermined. From germline, CDR1 is SNHLY and CDR2 FYNNEI. Deletions cut 3 bases from V and 3 bases from J, with 4 bases between. CDR3 length equals 12 residues. The CDR3 coding sequence is TGTGCCAGCAGTGACGATACAGATACGCAGTATTTT. Residues: CASSDDTDTQYF.

Many counts were recorded for this clonotype. The genes are TRBV29-1 and TRBJ2-1, with D perhaps TRBD2 (5 bases). The CDR3 length is 16 residues. Germline V gene data show CDR1 as SQVTM and CDR2 as ANQGSEA. Trimming took off 3 bases at V and 0 bases at J, with 15 bases between the two ends. The DNA of the CDR3 is TGCAGCGTTGAGGGTGGGAGCGGACTCTCCTACAATGAGCAGTTCTTC. Translating it yields CSVEGGSGLSYNEQFF.

This clonotype showed up just a few times. The chain links TRBV29-1 to TRBJ2-3; 7 nucleotides match TRBD1. The germline CDR1 and CDR2 sequences are SQVTM and ANQGSEA. The CDR3 sequence is 13 residues long. Germline trimming cut 6 bases from V and 3 bases from J; bases unmatched to any gene: 6. For the CDR3, the DNA is TGCAGCGTGACAGGGTGGACGACAGATACGCAGTATTTT. Translating it yields CSVTGWTTDTQYF.

This clonotype was found a few times. The V call is TRBV12-3 or TRBV12-4, the J call TRBJ2-6; D is perhaps TRBD1 (5 bases). V lost 8 bases, J lost 0 bases, and 8 bases lay in between. The CDR3 loop spans 14 amino acids. The CDR3 coding sequence is TGTGCCAGCCACAGGACCTCTGGGGCCAACGTCCTGACTTTC. It translates to CASHRTSGANVLTF.

CDR3 DNA sequence: TGCAGTGCTAGACCGAGGGGCGGACAAAGGGGAGAGACCCAGTACTTC. It translates to CSARPRGGQRGETQYF. The rearrangement joins TRBV20-1 to TRBJ2-5; tentatively, D is TRBD1 or TRBD2 (5 bases each). V dropped 2 bases and J dropped 4 bases, with 20 bases sitting between them. CDR1 is DFQATT, CDR2 SNEGSKA, per germline (reference sequence). The length of the CDR3 is 16 residues.

A few counts support this clonotype. The rearrangement links TRBV5-4 to TRBJ2-5; a possible D gene is TRBD1 (6 bases). The CDR3 covers 15 residues. From germline, CDR1 is SGHNT and CDR2 YYREEE (reference sequence). The germline V and J ends were trimmed by 0 bases and 5 bases, with 14 bases remaining between them. CDR3 DNA sequence: TGTGCCAGCAGCTTGGAAGGGGGTACTTTCGAGACCCAGTACTTC. The encoded protein is CASSLEGGTFETQYF.

Only a few counts were recorded for this clonotype. This chain uses TRBV7-3 with TRBJ2-7; TRBD2 agrees at 9 bases. The V segment lost 0 bases and the J segment 0 bases; nucleotides outside the gene matches: 18. CDR3 length equals 21 residues. Looked up from germline, CDR1 is SGHTA and CDR2 is FQGTGA. CDR3 sequence: CASSLTPQLAGAPRSSYEQYF. The CDR3 bases are TGTGCCAGCAGCTTAACCCCTCAATTAGCGGGGGCCCCGAGGAGCTCCTACGAGCAGTACTTC.

At least ten counts were recorded for this clonotype. This chain joins TRBV5-1 and TRBJ2-1, with 9 positions matching TRBD1. Germline loops: CDR1 SGHRS, CDR2 YFSETQ. This CDR3 is built from 15 residues. Trimming took 2 bases from V and 4 from J; bases not matched to a gene: 4. This CDR3 reads CASSLGTGRYNEQFF. In nucleotides, the CDR3 is TGCGCCAGCAGCTTAGGGACAGGGCGATACAATGAGCAGTTCTTC.

This CDR3 reads CSARTPTVEQYF. The DNA of the CDR3 is TGCAGTGCTAGGACCCCCACGGTCGAGCAGTACTTC. V usage is TRBV20-1 and J usage is TRBJ2-7; D is unresolved. The germline V and J ends were trimmed by 3 bases and 6 bases, with 12 bases remaining between them. CDR1 is DFQATT and CDR2 is SNEGSKA in the germline V gene (reference sequence). The CDR3 covers 12 residues.

This clonotype was detected many times. The rearrangement uses TRBV5-1 and TRBJ1-6; 12 nucleotides align to TRBD1. Losses at the gene ends were 4 bases for V and 9 bases for J; bases not matched to a gene: 2. Germline-derived CDR1 and CDR2 are SGHRS and YFSETQ. This CDR3 is 14 amino acids long. The DNA of the CDR3 is TGCGCCAGCAGCCCGGGACAGGGGGCTTCACCCCTCCACTTT. The encoded protein is CASSPGQGASPLHF.

This clonotype has ten or more counts. The chain is built from TRBV3-1 and TRBJ2-7, with D possibly matching TRBD1 (5 bases). CDR3 length: 13 amino acids. The V gene's germline CDR1 is LGHDT and CDR2 YNNKEL (reference sequence). V gave up 4 bases and J gave up 7 bases, with 14 bases separating them. The CDR3 nucleotides read TGTGCCAGCAGCCTCGGACATATCGATGAGCAGTACTTC. Translating it yields CASSLGHIDEQYF.

This chain connects TRBV18 to TRBJ1-4, with 9 bases identical to TRBD1. Looked up from germline, CDR1 is KGHSH and CDR2 is LQKENI. V was clipped by 3 bases and J by 5 bases; unmatched bases: 7. CDR3 size: 16 residues. CDR3 DNA sequence: TGTGCCAGCTCACCTCAACCGGGGACAGGGAATGAAAAACTGTTTTTT. Its translation is CASSPQPGTGNEKLFF.

The V call is TRBV5-1, the J call TRBJ2-3; possibly TRBD1 for D (5 bases). With 7 bases removed from V and 2 bases from J, the gap between germline ends came to 11 bases. The CDR3 length is 13 residues. Per the germline V gene, CDR1 is SGHRS and CDR2 is YFSETQ. The CDR3 nucleotides read TGCGCCAGCCGTCAGGGCGACACAGATACGCAGTATTTT. Translated: CASRQGDTDTQYF.

The chain combines TRBV12-3 or TRBV12-4 with TRBJ1-1; 9 bases map to TRBD1. This CDR3 has 16 residues. With V trimmed by 6 bases and J by 1 base, 9 bases remained unmatched. CDR3 nucleotide sequence: TGTGCCAGCAGCCTTCGACAGGGGGTGAGGAACACTGAAGCTTTCTTT. Protein sequence: CASSLRQGVRNTEAFF.

The chain links TRBV2 to TRBJ2-3; D perhaps matches TRBD1 (6 bases). CDR3 length: 18 amino acids. The germline V gene has CDR1 SNHLY and CDR2 FYNNEI. V gave up 6 bases and J gave up 0 bases, with 22 bases separating them. CDR3 sequence (DNA): TGTGCCAGCAGGACAGGTCGTTATCTACAACCTAGCACAGATACGCAGTATTTT. As protein: CASRTGRYLQPSTDTQYF. The variable domain in full, completed from reference TRBV2 and TRBJ2-3, reads EPEVTQTPSHQVTQMGQEVILRCVPISNHLYFYWYRQILGQKVEFLVSFYNNEISEKSEIFDDQFSVERPDGSNFTLKIRSTKLEDSAMYFCASRTGRYLQPSTDTQYFGPGTRLTVL.

This chain joins TRBV6-1 and TRBJ1-1, with D unresolved. The CDR3 is 14 amino acids. V dropped 4 bases and J dropped 4 bases, with 13 bases sitting between them. The germline gives CDR1 MNHNS, CDR2 SASEGT. This chain's CDR3 is CASSAPPARTEAFF. The CDR3 coding sequence is TGTGCCAGCAGTGCCCCCCCAGCCCGCACTGAAGCTTTCTTT.

This clonotype was counted a few times. The V gene is TRBV11-2, the J gene TRBJ2-1; D remains ambiguous. V was shortened by 4 bases and J by 6 bases, with 13 bases between the two germline ends. Germline CDR1 SGHAT, CDR2 FQNNGV. The length of the CDR3 is 14 residues. This chain's CDR3 is CASSSIDRSNEQFF. DNA of the CDR3: TGTGCCAGCAGCTCCATCGATCGTTCCAATGAGCAGTTCTTC.

This clonotype was observed many times. The chain links TRBV24-1 to TRBJ1-1; TRBD1 agrees at 9 bases. The CDR3 totals 15 residues. Germline V gene data show CDR1 as KGHDR and CDR2 as SFDVKD. V shed 4 bases and J 4 bases; nucleotides not matched to a gene: 6. The CDR3 is CATSDHRGLRTEAFF. The DNA for the CDR3 is TGTGCCACCAGTGACCACAGGGGGCTACGCACTGAAGCTTTCTTT.

This clonotype has just a few counts. The chain couples TRBV20-1 to TRBJ1-1, with 8 nucleotides matching TRBD1. V lost 5 bases, J lost 4 bases, and 3 bases stayed unmatched. Looked up from germline, CDR1 is DFQATT and CDR2 is SNEGSKA (reference sequence). The CDR3 runs 12 residues. The CDR3 region is CSAETGGTEAFF. The CDR3 region has the DNA TGCAGTGCTGAAACAGGGGGCACTGAAGCTTTCTTT.